This TCR beta chain was observed in a study of T cell responses to AZD1222 COVID-19 vaccine. Trimming cost V 5 bases and J 4 bases, with 8 bases left between them. CDR3 size: 12 residues. CDR1 is MDHEN, CDR2 SYDVKM, per germline. Using immunoSEQ multiplex PCR, the repertoire was profiled, and TCRdb retains in-frame clones only, with some absent. Seen here are over 40,000 clones, approximately 84% observed once, and the top ten hold 20% to 30%. Sequencing used peripheral blood, obtained on day 0 of AZD1222 vaccination. The V gene is TRBV28, the J gene TRBJ1-1; D not certain. The TCR originated in an adult in good health. CDR3 sequence: CASSGLSTEAFF. In nucleotides, the CDR3 is TGTGCCAGCAGTGGGTTGAGCACTGAAGCTTTCTTT.